A single sample is the source of the 20 T cell receptor beta chains below, sequenced in a study of blood T cell repertoires in COVID-19. Assay: immunoSEQ multiplex PCR; the TCRdb copy retains only in-frame clones and omits some. The sample has some 170,000 clones; around nine tenths are singletons. Sequenced input: peripheral blood. The receptors come from a woman aged 70-85 years with COVID-19, enrolled during active disease.

The chain links TRBV27 to TRBJ1-6, with D perhaps TRBD1 (5 bases). V gave up 6 bases and J gave up 5 bases, with 17 bases separating them. Germline CDR1 is MNHEY and CDR2 is SMNVEV (reference sequence). This CDR3 has 16 residues. The CDR3 reads CASSPQQGRDNSPLHF. For the CDR3, the DNA is TGTGCCAGCAGCCCCCAACAAGGCAGGGATAATTCACCCCTCCACTTT.

The rearrangement joins TRBV12-3 or TRBV12-4 to TRBJ2-5, with D uncertain. The CDR3 has 12 residues. Deletions cut 6 bases from V and 2 bases from J, with 7 bases between. CDR3 amino acids: CASRAGQETQYF. In DNA, the CDR3 is TGTGCCAGCAGAGCCGGTCAAGAGACCCAGTACTTC.

This clone was seen more than once but under ten times. The chain uses TRBV5-1 and TRBJ1-1; weak D call: TRBD1 (5 bases). The germline V gene has CDR1 SGHRS and CDR2 YFSETQ. V gave up 6 bases and J gave up 1 base, with 16 bases separating them. This CDR3 is 15 amino acids long. CDR3 amino acids: CASKVEGAWNTEAFF. For the CDR3, the DNA is TGCGCCAGCAAGGTAGAAGGGGCTTGGAACACTGAAGCTTTCTTT.

The DNA for the CDR3 is TGTGCCACCAGTGAGGATCAGGGGACCAATCAGCCCCAGCATTTT. The encoded protein is CATSEDQGTNQPQHF. The chain is built from TRBV24-1 and TRBJ1-5; D may be TRBD1 (6 bases). V shed 4 bases and J shed 3 bases, with 12 bases lying between them. Germline loops: CDR1 KGHDR, CDR2 SFDVKD. The CDR3 loop spans 15 amino acids.

The chain joins TRBV5-1 to TRBJ1-5, with 10 bases identical to TRBD1. J was trimmed by 2 bases and V by 2 bases; bases with no gene match: 4. The CDR3 consists of 16 residues. The germline CDR1 and CDR2 sequences are SGHRS and YFSETQ. DNA for the CDR3: TGCGCCAGCAGCTTTGGGGGGACAGGGGGCAATCAGCCCCAGCATTTT. Its protein product is CASSFGGTGGNQPQHF.

The rearrangement joins TRBV25-1 to TRBJ2-1; no clear D. The CDR3 contains 15 residues. Germline CDR1 reads MGHDK; CDR2 reads SYGVNS. Trimming removed 3 bases at V and 1 base at J, with 10 bases between. The CDR3 region is CASSETGGSYNEQFF. The CDR3 DNA follows: TGTGCCAGCAGTGAGACTGGTGGGTCCTACAATGAGCAGTTCTTC.

V is TRBV19 and J is TRBJ2-1; TRBD1 aligns across 7 bases. After removal of 0 bases from V and 6 bases from J, the junction contained 8 bases not matched to a gene. Germline CDR1 is LNHDA and CDR2 is SQIVND (reference sequence). The CDR3 covers 16 residues. CDR3 nucleotides: TGTGCCAGTAGTATAGAACAGACAGGGAGAGGCAATGAGCAGTTCTTC. As protein: CASSIEQTGRGNEQFF.

This chain joins TRBV2 and TRBJ2-5; no definite D call. Germline V gene lookup returns CDR1 SNHLY and CDR2 FYNNEI. The ends were cut back, 4 bases at V and 6 bases at J, with 3 bases in the middle. The CDR3 is made up of 10 amino acids. The CDR3 protein is CASSVKTQYF. The CDR3 DNA sequence: TGTGCCAGCAGTGTAAAGACCCAGTACTTC.

V is TRBV5-1 and J is TRBJ2-1, with 10 nucleotides matching TRBD1. This CDR3 contains 16 residues. Trimming cost V 1 base and J 3 bases; bases outside gene matches: 4. Germline-derived CDR1 and CDR2 are SGHRS and YFSETQ. The CDR3 DNA reads TGCGCCAGCAGCTTGATCGGACAGGGGGTCTACAATGAGCAGTTCTTC. Translated: CASSLIGQGVYNEQFF.

This clone was counted once. The rearrangement links TRBV12-3 or TRBV12-4 to TRBJ2-1; TRBD1 might be the D (6 bases). V was shortened by 6 bases and J by 4 bases, with 7 bases between the two germline ends. The CDR3 has 12 residues. The chain's CDR3 is CASRGQYNEQFF. CDR3 nucleotide sequence: TGTGCCAGCAGAGGACAGTACAATGAGCAGTTCTTC.

The rearrangement uses TRBV9 and TRBJ2-1; 9 positions agree with TRBD2. Looked up from germline, CDR1 is SGDLS and CDR2 is YYNGEE. The CDR3 loop spans 15 amino acids. The V and J ends lost 0 bases and 7 bases, in that order; junction bases with no gene match: 5. The CDR3 loop reads CASSVGGRAENEQFF. As DNA, the CDR3 is TGTGCCAGCAGCGTAGGCGGGAGGGCCGAGAATGAGCAGTTCTTC. Full variable domain (outside the CDR3, taken from reference TRBV9 and TRBJ2-1): DSGVTQTPKHLITATGQRVTLRCSPRSGDLSVYWYQQSLDQGLQFLIQYYNGEERAKGNILERFSAQQFPDLHSELNLSSLELGDSALYFCASSVGGRAENEQFFGPGTRLTVL.

Points on this clone: The junction departs from the called germline gene at one end, perhaps through a read error. The chain joins TRBV18 to TRBJ2-5; 7 nucleotides line up with TRBD1. From germline, CDR1 is KGHSH and CDR2 LQKENI. The CDR3 covers 15 residues. CDR3 loop: CASSQTKQLRGFPDF. CDR3 DNA: TGTGCCAGCTCCCAGACTAAGCAGCTCAGGGGGTTTCCGGACTTC.

The chain has TRBV18 and TRBJ2-3; TRBD2 matches at 14 bases. V was clipped by 6 bases and J by 1 base; unmatched bases: 3. Germline CDR1 KGHSH, CDR2 LQKENI. The CDR3 runs to 16 residues. The CDR3 DNA reads TGTGCCAGCTCCCAGGGACTAGCGGGAGGCACAGATACGCAGTATTTT. Translating gives CASSQGLAGGTDTQYF. Based on the CDR3 plus reference TRBV18 and TRBJ2-3, the full variable domain is NAGVMQNPRHLVRRRGQEARLRCSPMKGHSHVYWYRQLPEEGLKFMVYLQKENIIDESGMPKERFSAEFPKEGPSILRIQQVVRGDSAAYFCASSQGLAGGTDTQYFGPGTRLTVL.

The chain joins TRBV25-1 to TRBJ2-1, with D possibly TRBD2 on 5 matching bases. This CDR3 spans 14 amino acids. Trimming took off 0 bases at V and 8 bases at J, with 11 bases between the two ends. Germline CDR1 and CDR2: MGHDK and SYGVNS. This CDR3 reads CASSEYIGRDEQFF. CDR3 bases: TGTGCCAGCAGTGAATATATCGGGCGGGATGAGCAGTTCTTC.

This rearrangement joins TRBV11-2 to TRBJ2-7; 11 nucleotides agree with TRBD1. Germline V gene data show CDR1 as SGHAT and CDR2 as FQNNGV. With V trimmed by 3 bases and J by 7 bases, 5 bases remained unmatched. CDR3 size: 14 residues. CDR3 in amino acids: CASSLWDRGGEQYF. The CDR3 DNA reads TGTGCCAGCAGCTTGTGGGACAGGGGGGGTGAGCAGTACTTC.

The gene calls are TRBV9 and TRBJ1-1; D remains ambiguous. This CDR3 comprises 14 residues. Germline V gene sequence: CDR1 SGDLS, CDR2 YYNGEE. The V gene lost 0 bases and the J gene lost 1 base, with 7 bases spanning the gap. As DNA, the CDR3 is TGTGCCAGCAGCGTAGAGCCGGGGAACACTGAAGCTTTCTTT. Translating it yields CASSVEPGNTEAFF.

This clone appeared many times. The chain carries TRBV6-6 and TRBJ2-4; D might be TRBD1 (5 bases). Germline CDR1 and CDR2: MNHNY and SVGAGI (reference sequence). Trimming left V 5 bases short and J 8 bases short, with 19 bases between. The CDR3 loop spans 15 amino acids. The CDR3 region has the DNA TGTGCCAGCAGTCCTTCTTCGACAGTCTTTGACATTCAGTACTTC. Protein sequence: CASSPSSTVFDIQYF.

The chain links TRBV5-1 to TRBJ2-1, with 10 bases fitting TRBD2. The J segment lost 3 bases and the V segment lost 3 bases, leaving 6 bases of the junction unmatched. The CDR3 has 16 amino acids. CDR1 and CDR2 from the germline V gene are SGHRS and YFSETQ. In DNA, the CDR3 is TGCGCCAGCAGCTACCGGACTAGCGGAGTCTACAATGAGCAGTTCTTC. Amino acids: CASSYRTSGVYNEQFF. Full variable domain (missing parts from reference TRBV5-1 and TRBJ2-1): KAGVTQTPRYLIKTRGQQVTLSCSPISGHRSVSWYQQTPGQGLQFLFEYFSETQRNKGNFPGRFSGRQFSNSRSEMNVSTLELGDSALYLCASSYRTSGVYNEQFFGPGTRLTVL.

J is TRBJ2-4 and V is TRBV11-2; 13 bases align to TRBD2. The V gene end was trimmed by 5 bases and the J gene end by 0 bases; junction bases not matched to a gene: 7. This CDR3 region has 18 residues. Germline CDR1 is SGHAT and CDR2 is FQNNGV. The CDR3 DNA sequence: TGTGCCAGCAGCCGACTAGCGGGAGGACGACTAGCCAAAAACATTCAGTACTTC. It codes for CASSRLAGGRLAKNIQYF.

The chain has TRBV19 and TRBJ2-1; D call uncertain. The germline CDR1 and CDR2 sequences are LNHDA and SQIVND (reference sequence). This CDR3 has 13 amino acids. The V gene lost 11 bases and the J gene lost 0 bases, with 11 bases spanning the gap. CDR3 protein: CAFGDPSYNEQFF. CDR3 bases: TGTGCCTTCGGAGACCCCTCCTACAATGAGCAGTTCTTC.